The clone carrying this T cell receptor (beta chain) has just a few counts. This record comes from a study of blood T cells in healthy people across ages. Germline trimming cut 4 bases from V and 7 bases from J; bases unmatched to any gene: 5. Germline V gene data show CDR1 as SGHRS and CDR2 as YFSETQ. The CDR3 length is 14 residues. Combining a sample-barcoded 5' primer with a J-beta primer mix, a second PCR ran for roughly 6 to 12 cycles. TCRdb itself ran the 5' RACE reads through MiXCR, one entry per CDR3 protein. The sample yields 700,000 or so distinct CDR3 sequences, roughly 20% seen once. Researchers report isolating at least 6.5 million PBMCs per sample.

Sequencing input: blood. The rearrangement uses TRBV5-1 and TRBJ2-4, with 10 bases fitting TRBD1. This receptor was taken from a man between 65 and 80 years old in good health. The CDR3 nucleotides read TGCGCCAGCAGCGGTAGACAGGGGGCTAACATTCAGTACTTC. Translating it yields CASSGRQGANIQYF.